This entry is about one T cell receptor (beta chain). The V segment lost 4 bases and the J segment 7 bases; nucleotides outside the gene matches: 8. CDR1 is SNHLY and CDR2 is FYNNEI in the germline V gene. The CDR3 contains 14 residues. This sample is part of a study of ipilimumab plus nivolumab after autologous stem cell transplantation. About the research overall: The DLBCL cohort had primary refractory and relapsed disease, with 18-month progression-free survival of about 86% and 29%.

TCRdb's copy holds only in-frame clones and misses some; the assay was immunoSEQ multiplex PCR. The sample has some 25,000 clones, about 86% seen once. Starting 14 to 28 days after autologous transplant, ipilimumab 1 mg/kg was given. The source of this sequence is a male donor with diffuse large B-cell lymphoma. The material sequenced was PBMCs, taken in a trial of ipilimumab plus nivolumab as post-transplant consolidation. V and J are TRBV2 and TRBJ2-7; 9 bases are shared with TRBD2. The CDR3 DNA reads as TGTGCCAGCAGTGGAATAGCGGGGGTCGGTGAGCAGTACTTC. It encodes CASSGIAGVGEQYF.